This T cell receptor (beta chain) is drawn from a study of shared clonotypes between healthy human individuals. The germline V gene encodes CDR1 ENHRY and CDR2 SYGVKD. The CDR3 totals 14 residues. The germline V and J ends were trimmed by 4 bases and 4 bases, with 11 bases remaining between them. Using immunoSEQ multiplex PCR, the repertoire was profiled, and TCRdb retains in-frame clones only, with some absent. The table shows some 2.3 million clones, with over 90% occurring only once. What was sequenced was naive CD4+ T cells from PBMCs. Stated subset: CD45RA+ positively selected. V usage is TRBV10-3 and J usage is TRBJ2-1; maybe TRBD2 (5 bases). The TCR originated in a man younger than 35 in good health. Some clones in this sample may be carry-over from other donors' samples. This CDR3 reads CAISAGRGYNEQFF. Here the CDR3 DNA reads TGTGCCATCAGTGCCGGCCGGGGTTACAATGAGCAGTTCTTC.